These 22 T cell receptor beta chains came from one sample sequenced in a study of T cell responses to AZD1222 COVID-19 vaccine. Data came from immunoSEQ multiplex PCR; TCRdb stores just in-frame clones and leaves some out. The table lists about 100,000 clones, 92% of them singletons. The sequencing here drew on peripheral blood, taken on day 0 of AZD1222 vaccination. All receptors come from an adult in good health.

The J gene is TRBJ2-7, the V gene TRBV15; D tentatively reads TRBD1 or TRBD2 (5 bases each). Germline-derived CDR1 and CDR2 are LNHNV and YYDKDF (reference sequence). The CDR3 has 13 residues. V lost 5 bases and J lost 7, with 15 bases in between. The CDR3 protein is CATSSDGTGEQYF. The DNA of the CDR3 is TGTGCCACCAGCTCGGACGGGACCGGAGAGCAGTACTTC.

The chain has TRBV9 and TRBJ1-2; D is unresolved. CDR1 and CDR2 from the germline V gene are SGDLS and YYNGEE. CDR3 size: 16 residues. The ends were cut back, 4 bases at V and 2 bases at J, with 18 bases in the middle. The CDR3 loop reads CASSYLDLVGNYGYTF. The CDR3 nucleotides read TGTGCCAGCAGCTACCTCGACCTTGTGGGAAACTATGGCTACACCTTC.

The chain recombines TRBV4-3 with TRBJ2-5, with 7 bases that match TRBD2. The CDR3 totals 15 residues. Germline V gene sequence: CDR1 LGHNA, CDR2 YSLEER. Trimming at V came to 4 bases and at J to 5 bases, leaving 10 bases not matched to a gene. CDR3 DNA sequence: TGCGCCAGCAGCCGCGAGGGCGGGAGTTCCGAGACCCAGTACTTC. As protein: CASSREGGSSETQYF.

This rearrangement joins TRBV28 to TRBJ2-1, with a possible D match to TRBD1 (7 bases). CDR3 length: 14 amino acids. Between the trimmed V and J ends, which lost 4 bases and 6 bases, there was a span of 13 bases. Per germline, CDR1 MDHEN and CDR2 SYDVKM. CDR3 coding DNA: TGTGCCAGCAGTTCCCCCCAGGGGGGCAATGAGCAGTTCTTC. Amino acids: CASSSPQGGNEQFF. Complete variable domain (other parts from reference TRBV28 and TRBJ2-1): DVKVTQSSRYLVKRTGEKVFLECVQDMDHENMFWYRQDPGLGLRLIYFSYDVKMKEKGDIPEGYSVSREKKERFSLILESASTNQTSMYLCASSSPQGGNEQFFGPGTRLTVL.

The J gene is TRBJ1-4, the V gene TRBV6-5, with D tentatively TRBD1 (5 bases). CDR1 MNHEY and CDR2 SVGAGI come from the germline V gene. The length of the CDR3 is 13 residues. Trimming took off 6 bases at V and 8 bases at J, with 13 bases between the two ends. The CDR3, as DNA: TGTGCCAGCAGCCTATTCGAGGGGGAAAAACTGTTTTTT. It encodes CASSLFEGEKLFF.

The gene calls are TRBV5-4 and TRBJ1-2; D unresolved. The length of the CDR3 is 13 residues. V lost 0 bases to trimming and J lost 1 base, with 4 bases between them. Germline CDR1 reads SGHNT; CDR2 reads YYREEE (reference sequence). The CDR3 bases are TGTGCCAGCAGCTTGGACAGTAACTATGGCTACACCTTC. This translates into CASSLDSNYGYTF.

This clone was detected a few times. This chain connects TRBV6-6 to TRBJ2-1; 7 nucleotides align to TRBD1. With 5 bases clipped from V and 5 bases from J, the junction kept 0 bases outside the gene matches. The CDR3 runs to 12 residues. Germline CDR1 reads MNHNY; CDR2 reads SVGAGI (reference sequence). The DNA of the CDR3 is TGTGCCAGCAGTACAGGGGACAATGAGCAGTTCTTC. Translating it yields CASSTGDNEQFF.

The genes are TRBV9 and TRBJ1-6; D ambiguous. Germline V gene data show CDR1 as SGDLS and CDR2 as YYNGEE. Between the trimmed V and J ends, which lost 3 bases and 5 bases, there was a span of 9 bases. This CDR3 is built from 14 residues. The CDR3 region has the DNA TGTGCCAGCAGCGCCCGGACCGATAATTCACCCCTCCACTTT. The encoded protein is CASSARTDNSPLHF.

The V call is TRBV7-3, the J call TRBJ1-6; the D is unclear. CDR1 is SGHTA, CDR2 FQGTGA, per germline. The CDR3 is made up of 15 amino acids. Trimming shortened V by 4 bases and J by 7 bases, and 14 bases separated the two germline ends. The CDR3 protein is CASSSTEGENSPLHF. DNA for the CDR3: TGTGCCAGCAGCTCCACAGAGGGAGAGAATTCACCCCTCCACTTT.

The rearrangement uses TRBV7-2 and TRBJ1-1; 8 bases are shared with TRBD1. This CDR3 contains 14 residues. Germline-derived CDR1 and CDR2 are SGHTA and FQGNSA. V shed 5 bases and J 0 bases; nucleotides not matched to a gene: 2. The CDR3 reads CASSGQGMNTEAFF. In DNA form, the CDR3 reads TGTGCCAGCAGCGGACAGGGAATGAACACTGAAGCTTTCTTT.

CDR3 region: CASSRQGWETQYF. For the CDR3, the DNA is TGTGCCAGCAGCAGACAGGGGTGGGAGACCCAGTACTTC. The rearrangement links TRBV27 to TRBJ2-5, with 8 bases matching TRBD1. Germline lookup yields CDR1 MNHEY and CDR2 SMNVEV (reference sequence). This CDR3 spans 13 amino acids. V shed 6 bases, J shed 5 bases, and the junction held 5 bases outside the gene matches.

The V call is TRBV15, the J call TRBJ1-3; D gene unclear. V gave up 0 bases and J gave up 1 base, with 7 bases separating them. Per germline, CDR1 LNHNV and CDR2 YYDKDF (reference sequence). The CDR3 loop spans 15 amino acids. In DNA, the CDR3 is TGTGCCACCAGCAGAGATAAGGGTTCTGGAAACACCATATATTTT. It yields the protein CATSRDKGSGNTIYF. Using reference TRBV15 and TRBJ1-3 for the parts outside the CDR3, the full variable domain is DAMVIQNPRYQVTQFGKPVTLSCSQTLNHNVMYWYQQKSSQAPKLLFHYYDKDFNNEADTPDNFQSRRPNTSFCFLDIRSPGLGDTAMYLCATSRDKGSGNTIYFGEGSWLTVV.

The gene calls are TRBV6-4 and TRBJ1-5; D unclear. The CDR3 contains 12 residues. Germline V gives CDR1 MRHNA, CDR2 SNTAGT. Trimming shortened V by 9 bases and J by 1 base, and 7 bases separated the two germline ends. In nucleotides, the CDR3 is TGTGCCAGAGACAAAAGCAATCAGCCCCAGCATTTT. Translation gives CARDKSNQPQHF.

The V gene is TRBV7-7, the J gene TRBJ2-5; the D gene is possibly TRBD2 (6 bases). V was clipped by 1 base and J by 5 bases, with 17 bases between them. Germline V gives CDR1 SSHAT, CDR2 FNYEAQ (reference sequence). The CDR3 is made up of 16 amino acids. The CDR3 coding sequence is TGTGCCAGCAGCTTAGGGATGGGCGGGGCCAGGGAGACCCAGTACTTC. As protein: CASSLGMGGARETQYF.

This clone has just one count. The V gene is TRBV4-3, the J gene TRBJ2-5; either TRBD1 or TRBD2 may supply D (6 bases each). Trimming removed 0 bases from V and 5 bases from J, with 13 bases in between. Germline V gives CDR1 LGHNA, CDR2 YSLEER. The CDR3 loop spans 15 amino acids. CDR3 sequence: CASSQDVGGWETQYF. The CDR3 region has the DNA TGCGCCAGCAGCCAAGATGTGGGGGGCTGGGAGACCCAGTACTTC.

The rearrangement links TRBV4-1 to TRBJ2-5; 8 bases align to TRBD1. With the DNA end fitting TRBJ2-7 better, the J assignment may be wrong. Germline V gives CDR1 MGHRA, CDR2 YSYEKL. The length of the CDR3 is 16 residues. The CDR3 DNA reads TGCGCCAGCAGCCAAGGTCCAACAGGGGGTACCCACGAGCAGTACTTC. This encodes CASSQGPTGGTHEQYF.

The gene calls are TRBV20-1 and TRBJ2-7; 8 nucleotides agree with TRBD2. This CDR3 contains 11 residues. V dropped 5 bases and J dropped 5; count of bases not matched to a gene: 2. Germline V lookup: CDR1 DFQATT, CDR2 SNEGSKA (reference sequence). The CDR3 DNA is TGCAGTGCTCGCGGGAGGAACGAGCAGTACTTC. Encoded protein: CSARGRNEQYF.

V is TRBV11-3 and J is TRBJ2-3, with a weak D call TRBD1 (5 bases). CDR3 length equals 14 residues. The V gene lost 8 bases and the J gene lost 1 base, with 13 bases spanning the gap. The germline CDR1 and CDR2 sequences are SGHNT and YENEEA. CDR3: CASSQGVGTDTQYF. The DNA of the CDR3 is TGTGCCAGCTCGCAGGGTGTGGGCACAGATACGCAGTATTTT.

The chain is built from TRBV5-1 and TRBJ1-3, with TRBD1 as a possible D gene (5 bases). CDR1 SGHRS and CDR2 YFSETQ come from the germline V gene. The CDR3 runs 14 residues. The V end was cut by 4 bases, the J end by 0 bases, with 8 bases between. The CDR3 coding sequence is TGCGCCAGCAGCCGACAGAGCTCTGGAAACACCATATATTTT. Its protein product is CASSRQSSGNTIYF.

The chain joins TRBV24-1 to TRBJ2-5, with 7 bases aligning to TRBD1. CDR1 is KGHDR and CDR2 is SFDVKD in the germline V gene. With V trimmed by 5 bases and J by 5 bases, 10 bases remained unmatched. The CDR3 runs 15 residues. CDR3 residues: CATSGLTTGDETQYF. The CDR3 coding sequence is TGTGCCACCAGTGGCTTGACAACAGGGGATGAGACCCAGTACTTC.

The chain joins TRBV3-1 (or the pseudogene TRBV3-2) to TRBJ1-5; D possibly corresponds to TRBD1 (5 bases). The germline V gene has CDR1 LGHDT and CDR2 YNNKEL (reference sequence). This CDR3 is built from 16 residues. Trimming shortened V by 0 bases and J by 0 bases, and 9 bases separated the two germline ends. CDR3 sequence reads: CASSQDSGASNQPQHF. Written as DNA, the CDR3 is TGTGCCAGCAGCCAAGATTCTGGGGCTAGCAATCAGCCCCAGCATTTT.

The chain is built from TRBV24-1 and TRBJ1-2; a possible D gene is TRBD1 (5 bases). From germline, CDR1 is KGHDR and CDR2 SFDVKD. With 3 bases removed from V and 3 bases from J, the gap between germline ends came to 10 bases. This CDR3 region has 14 residues. CDR3 DNA sequence: TGTGCCACCAGTGATCCGATGACAGACTATGGCTACACCTTC. Its translation: CATSDPMTDYGYTF.